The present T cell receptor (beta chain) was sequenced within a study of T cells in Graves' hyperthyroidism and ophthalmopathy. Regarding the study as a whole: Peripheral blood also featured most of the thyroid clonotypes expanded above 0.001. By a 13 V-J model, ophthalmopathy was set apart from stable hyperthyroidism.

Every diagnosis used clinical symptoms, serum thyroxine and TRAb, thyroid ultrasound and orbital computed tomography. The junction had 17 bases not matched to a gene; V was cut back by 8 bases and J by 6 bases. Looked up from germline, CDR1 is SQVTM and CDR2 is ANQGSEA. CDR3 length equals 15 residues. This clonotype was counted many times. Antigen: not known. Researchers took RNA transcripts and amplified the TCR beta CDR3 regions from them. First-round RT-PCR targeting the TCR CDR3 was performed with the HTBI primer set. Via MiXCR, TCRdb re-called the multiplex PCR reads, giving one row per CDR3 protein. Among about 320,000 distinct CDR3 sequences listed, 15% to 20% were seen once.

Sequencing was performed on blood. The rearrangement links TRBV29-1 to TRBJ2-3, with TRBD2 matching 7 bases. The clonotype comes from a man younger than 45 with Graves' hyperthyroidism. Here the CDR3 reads CSTNPSGSSGDTQYF. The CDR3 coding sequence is TGCAGCACGAATCCTAGCGGTTCCTCAGGGGATACGCAGTATTTT.